Each of the 14 T cell receptor beta chains below was sequenced from the same sample in a study of blood T cell dynamics during melanoma immunotherapy. The assay was immunoSEQ multiplex PCR, and TCRdb's table has in-frame clones only and misses some. This table holds around 9,000 clones, 70% to 90% found once. The time point denotes: week 3, after first cycle of checkpoint inhibitor. Sequencing was performed on blood, taken from a patient treated with checkpoint blockade. Receptors were obtained from a human donor with melanoma.

The chain employs TRBV7-2 and TRBJ2-6, with D hard to call. With 5 bases removed from V and 0 bases from J, the gap between germline ends came to 14 bases. The germline gives CDR1 SGHTA, CDR2 FQGNSA. The CDR3 spans 17 residues. The DNA of the CDR3 is TGTGCCAGCAGCCACAGCGCCTCAGACTCTGGGGCCAACGTCCTGACTTTC. Its protein product is CASSHSASDSGANVLTF.

J is TRBJ1-5 and V is TRBV5-1; no clear D. Germline V gives CDR1 SGHRS, CDR2 YFSETQ. The length of the CDR3 is 15 residues. V was cut by 0 bases and J by 1 base, with 8 bases left in between. The CDR3 region has the DNA TGCGCCAGCAGCTTGGATGGGGAAAGCAATCAGCCCCAGCATTTT. Protein product: CASSLDGESNQPQHF.

This sequence joins TRBV30 and TRBJ2-4; D might be TRBD1 or TRBD2, each matching 5 bases. The CDR3 consists of 12 residues. Between the trimmed V and J ends, which lost 5 bases and 6 bases, there was a span of 11 bases. The germline CDR1 and CDR2 sequences are GTSNPN and SVGIG (reference sequence). As DNA, the CDR3 is TGTGCCTGGGCGTCAGGGAGAAACATTCAGTACTTC. It yields the protein CAWASGRNIQYF.

The chain carries TRBV28 and TRBJ1-5; TRBD1 aligns across 8 bases. J gave up 0 bases and V 5 bases, and 6 bases lay outside the gene matches. Germline V CDR1 and CDR2: MDHEN, SYDVKM. CDR3 length: 16 residues. The CDR3 reads CASSALTGGSNQPQHF. The CDR3 coding sequence is TGTGCCAGCAGTGCGCTCACAGGGGGTAGCAATCAGCCCCAGCATTTT.

The chain is built from TRBV5-6 and TRBJ2-3; tentative D call: TRBD2 (5 bases). Germline CDR1 and CDR2: SGHDT and YYEEEE. V shed 0 bases and J shed 2 bases, with 10 bases lying between them. This CDR3 is built from 15 residues. The CDR3 is CASSLGTFYTDTQYF. Written as DNA, the CDR3 is TGTGCCAGCAGCTTGGGGACTTTCTACACAGATACGCAGTATTTT.

V usage is TRBV18 and J usage is TRBJ1-5; D gene ambiguous. The V and J ends lost 4 bases and 0 bases respectively, with 4 bases between them. Per germline, CDR1 KGHSH and CDR2 LQKENI. There are 13 residues in the CDR3. CDR3 loop: CASSRGSNQPQHF. CDR3 DNA: TGTGCCAGCTCACGGGGTAGCAATCAGCCCCAGCATTTT.

CDR3 nucleotide sequence: TGTGCCAGCAGTTACTCGGGGGGGAACACTGAAGCTTTCTTT. Its protein product is CASSYSGGNTEAFF. V gene TRBV6-6 combines with J gene TRBJ1-1, with a possible D match to TRBD1 (5 bases). Germline V CDR1 and CDR2: MNHNY, SVGAGI (reference sequence). Trimming pared 0 bases from V and 1 base from J, leaving 6 bases between. The CDR3 is 14 residues long.

This clone was counted between two and nine times. The chain carries TRBV5-4 and TRBJ1-1, with D perhaps TRBD1 (6 bases). The CDR3 has 17 residues. The V gene's germline CDR1 is SGHNT and CDR2 YYREEE (reference sequence). The V end was cut by 3 bases, the J end by 6 bases, with 24 bases between. DNA for the CDR3: TGTGCCAGCAGCTCCCGTAAAACCAGGGGCGCTGGCTCTGAAGCTTTCTTT. It is translated as CASSSRKTRGAGSEAFF.

CDR3 in amino acids: CASSEGEGGVNIQYF. The CDR3 DNA sequence: TGTGCCAGCAGTGAAGGTGAAGGGGGCGTGAACATTCAGTACTTC. The V gene is TRBV6-1, the J gene TRBJ2-4; 7 bases align to TRBD1. The CDR3 has 15 residues. The V gene end was trimmed by 1 base and the J gene end by 7 bases; junction bases not matched to a gene: 7. Per germline, CDR1 MNHNS and CDR2 SASEGT.

The V and J genes are TRBV27 and TRBJ2-3; 13 bases match TRBD2. The junction had 3 bases not matched to a gene; V was cut back by 5 bases and J by 4 bases. Germline loops: CDR1 MNHEY, CDR2 SMNVEV (reference sequence). This CDR3 is 15 amino acids long. The CDR3 sequence: CASSQTSGGADTQYF. The CDR3 coding sequence is TGTGCCAGCAGTCAAACTAGCGGGGGGGCAGATACGCAGTATTTT.

The chain employs TRBV9 and TRBJ2-1, with D maybe TRBD2 (5 bases). The V gene lost 3 bases and the J gene lost 7 bases, with 17 bases spanning the gap. CDR1 SGDLS and CDR2 YYNGEE come from the germline V gene. The CDR3 consists of 15 residues. CDR3 amino acids: CASSAPASYSNEQFF. CDR3 coding DNA: TGTGCCAGCAGCGCCCCCGCTAGCTACAGTAATGAGCAGTTCTTC.

This clone was counted between two and nine times. An end of the junction differs from the germline gene, which may be a read error. V is TRBV15 and J is TRBJ2-7; 13 nucleotides agree with TRBD2. Germline CDR1 reads LNHNV; CDR2 reads YYDKDF (reference sequence). This CDR3 has 13 residues. The CDR3 sequence: CATSPRTSGSPSF. Written as DNA, the CDR3 is TGTGCCACCAGCCCCAGGACTAGCGGGAGCCCAAGCTTC.

The chain links TRBV5-6 to TRBJ1-1; D is perhaps TRBD1 (5 bases). This CDR3 region has 13 residues. The V and J ends lost 3 bases and 1 base respectively, with 7 bases between them. The germline gives CDR1 SGHDT, CDR2 YYEEEE. CDR3: CASSSGPNTEAFF. CDR3 nucleotide sequence: TGTGCCAGCAGCTCGGGACCGAACACTGAAGCTTTCTTT.

The genes are TRBV20-1 and TRBJ1-1; no definite D call. The CDR3 is 10 amino acids. Germline values: CDR1 DFQATT, CDR2 SNEGSKA (reference sequence). The CDR3 sequence is CSPIVTEAFF. The DNA for the CDR3 is TGCAGCCCAATCGTAACTGAAGCTTTCTTT.